This T cell receptor beta chain was sequenced during a study of blood T cell repertoires in COVID-19. V was shortened by 6 bases and J by 3 bases, with 11 bases between the two germline ends. Germline CDR1 LGHNT, CDR2 FRNRAP. The CDR3 runs 13 residues. Authors' analysis steps: Researchers report that nucleated cell counts were estimated from reference gene primer amplification. Sequencing was performed with immunoSEQ multiplex PCR; in TCRdb, only in-frame clones are kept and a portion is missing. V and J calls and clone size are copied from that table; D and trimming were computed from the DNA. Counted here are roughly 100,000 clones, about 86% occurring once; the ten biggest clones make up roughly 4%.

The sequence came from a man aged 60 to 75 with acute or convalescent COVID-19. Sequenced input: peripheral blood. This chain connects TRBV12-5 to TRBJ1-2; TRBD1 might be the D (6 bases). CDR3 region: CASGQGGDYGYTF. As DNA, the CDR3 is TGTGCTAGTGGCCAAGGGGGGGACTATGGCTACACCTTC.